The rows below give T cell receptor beta chains drawn from one sample of a study of response to subunit inactivated influenza vaccine. TCRdb analysed the RT-PCR reads with MiXCR anew, one entry per CDR3 protein. The table lists hundreds of thousands of distinct CDR3 sequences, about a fifth of them singletons, with 10% to 13% in the top ten. The specimen comprised PBMCs from blood, sampled less than 22 months after vaccination. These receptors were collected from a man aged 50-75 years who received an inactivated influenza vaccine. CDR3s include the opening cysteine and the closing phenylalanine or tryptophan. Each record gives: J gene, clone size, V gene, D gene, CDR3 DNA, CDR3 protein. A D gene is named only where the DNA matches it firmly. Some rows have no size entry. The others give once, few or many, or a class for an expanded clone.

J gene: TRBJ1-1
clone size: many
V gene: TRBV4-2
D gene: -
CDR3 DNA: TGTGCCAGCAGCAACCTTGCCGACATCAAGAACACTGAAGCTTTCTTT
CDR3 protein: CASSNLADIKNTEAFF

J gene: TRBJ2-7
clone size: -
V gene: TRBV5-1
D gene: TRBD1
CDR3 DNA: TGCGCCAGCAGCAGGCAGACAGGGGACGAGCAGTACTTC
CDR3 protein: CASSRQTGDEQYF

J gene: TRBJ2-2
clone size: few
V gene: TRBV11-1
D gene: -
CDR3 DNA: TGTGCCAGCAGCTCCGACGGGCAGAACACCGGGGAGCTGTTTTTT
CDR3 protein: CASSSDGQNTGELFF

J gene: TRBJ1-5
clone size: few
V gene: TRBV5-1
D gene: -
CDR3 DNA: TGCGCCAGCAGCGCACTTCCCCCGGATGGCAGCAATCAGCCCCAGCATTTT
CDR3 protein: CASSALPPDGSNQPQHF

J gene: TRBJ2-3
clone size: -
V gene: TRBV18
D gene: -
CDR3 DNA: TGTGCCAGCTCACCAAACTATCTGATCACAGATACGCAGTATTTT
CDR3 protein: CASSPNYLITDTQYF

J gene: TRBJ1-5
clone size: many
V gene: TRBV15
D gene: TRBD1
CDR3 DNA: TGTGCCACCAGCAGGGACAGGGTTTATAGCAATCAGCCCCAGCATTTT
CDR3 protein: CATSRDRVYSNQPQHF

J gene: TRBJ2-2
clone size: -
V gene: TRBV27
D gene: -
CDR3 DNA: TGTGCCAGCAGTTTATTTTTCGGAACAGGGAACACCGGGGAGCTGTTTTTT
CDR3 protein: CASSLFFGTGNTGELFF

J gene: TRBJ2-3
clone size: -
V gene: TRBV7-8
D gene: TRBD2
CDR3 DNA: TGTGCCAGCAGCTTAGCAGCCGGACTAGTGGGAGATACGCAGTATTTT
CDR3 protein: CASSLAAGLVGDTQYF

J gene: TRBJ1-1
clone size: many
V gene: TRBV6-1
D gene: TRBD1
CDR3 DNA: TGTGCCAGCGGACAGGGGGAAGGCACTGAAGCTTTCTTT
CDR3 protein: CASGQGEGTEAFF

J gene: TRBJ2-3
clone size: -
V gene: TRBV21-1
D gene: -
CDR3 DNA: TGTGCCAGCAGCAAAGCGGGGGAGTGCACAGATACGCAGTATTTT
CDR3 protein: CASSKAGECTDTQYF

J gene: TRBJ2-1
clone size: -
V gene: TRBV20-1
D gene: -
CDR3 DNA: TGCAGTGCTAGAGATCGCAGCGAGTACTACAATGAGCAGTTCTTC
CDR3 protein: CSARDRSEYYNEQFF

J gene: TRBJ2-7
clone size: many
V gene: TRBV9
D gene: TRBD1
CDR3 DNA: TGTGCCAGCAGCGCGGGACAGGGTTCGAACGAGCAGTACTTC
CDR3 protein: CASSAGQGSNEQYF

J gene: TRBJ1-5
clone size: many
V gene: TRBV5-6
D gene: TRBD1
CDR3 DNA: TGTGCCAGCAGCTATCGACAGGGGGTCCAGCCCCAGCATTTT
CDR3 protein: CASSYRQGVQPQHF

J gene: TRBJ1-4
clone size: few
V gene: TRBV6-5
D gene: -
CDR3 DNA: TGTGCCAGCAGTTACTCGGGGGGGCGGTCTGAAAAACTGTTTTTT
CDR3 protein: CASSYSGGRSEKLFF

J gene: TRBJ1-2
clone size: many
V gene: TRBV7-9
D gene: TRBD1
CDR3 DNA: TGTGCCAGCAGCTTGCAGGGGGGCTATGGCTACACCTTC
CDR3 protein: CASSLQGGYGYTF

J gene: TRBJ1-2
clone size: -
V gene: TRBV20-1
D gene: TRBD1
CDR3 DNA: TGCAGTGCAGGCGGGACAGGGAACTATGGCTACACCTTC
CDR3 protein: CSAGGTGNYGYTF

J gene: TRBJ2-1
clone size: -
V gene: TRBV28
D gene: -
CDR3 DNA: TGTGCCAGCAGTTTAACAGGGAGAGTCTCCTACAATGAGCAGTTCTTC
CDR3 protein: CASSLTGRVSYNEQFF

J gene: TRBJ2-7
clone size: -
V gene: TRBV13
D gene: -
CDR3 DNA: TGTGCCAGCAGCTTAGGATTCTTGGATGGCGAGCAGTACTTC
CDR3 protein: CASSLGFLDGEQYF

J gene: TRBJ1-2
clone size: -
V gene: TRBV7-3
D gene: TRBD1
CDR3 DNA: TGTGCCAGCAGCCAACGACAGGGTGATGGCTACACCTTC
CDR3 protein: CASSQRQGDGYTF

J gene: TRBJ2-7
clone size: -
V gene: TRBV6-6
D gene: -
CDR3 DNA: TGTGCCAGCAGCAAGGGAGTGCACGAGCAGTACTTC
CDR3 protein: CASSKGVHEQYF

J gene: TRBJ2-7
clone size: -
V gene: TRBV6-5
D gene: -
CDR3 DNA: TGTGCCAGCAGTTACTCCACCCTATTGACCTACGAGCAGTACTTC
CDR3 protein: CASSYSTLLTYEQYF

J gene: TRBJ1-4
clone size: few
V gene: TRBV9
D gene: -
CDR3 DNA: TGTGCCAGCAGCGCAGGAGGACGTCGTGAGGAAAAACTGTTTTTT
CDR3 protein: CASSAGGRREEKLFF

J gene: TRBJ2-1
clone size: -
V gene: TRBV5-1
D gene: -
CDR3 DNA: TGCGCCAGCAGCTTGTTAGTAGGGAGGAGCTCCTACAATGAGCAGTCCTTC
CDR3 protein: CASSLLVGRSSYNEQSF

J gene: TRBJ2-1
clone size: -
V gene: TRBV25-1
D gene: -
CDR3 DNA: TGTGCCAGCAGTCATCCGGTGCGCAATGAGCAGTTCTTC
CDR3 protein: CASSHPVRNEQFF

J gene: TRBJ1-2
clone size: few
V gene: TRBV12-3/TRBV12-4
D gene: -
CDR3 DNA: TGTGCCAGCAGCCCCCTCCAGGGAGGCGGCTACACCTTC
CDR3 protein: CASSPLQGGGYTF

J gene: TRBJ2-5
clone size: -
V gene: TRBV14
D gene: -
CDR3 DNA: TGTACCAGCAGCCGTCAGAGGTACCAAGAGACCCAGTACTTC
CDR3 protein: CTSSRQRYQETQYF

J gene: TRBJ1-3
clone size: few
V gene: TRBV7-2
D gene: -
CDR3 DNA: TGTGCCAGCAGCTTAGCGCAGCGGGGAAACACCATATATTTT
CDR3 protein: CASSLAQRGNTIYF

J gene: TRBJ1-1
clone size: many
V gene: TRBV5-1
D gene: -
CDR3 DNA: TGCGCCAGCAGAAAGGACAATATGGGAACTGAAGCTTTCTTT
CDR3 protein: CASRKDNMGTEAFF

J gene: TRBJ1-2
clone size: many
V gene: TRBV20-1
D gene: TRBD1
CDR3 DNA: TGCAGTGCTAGGGAGACAGGGATTAACTATGGCTACACCTTC
CDR3 protein: CSARETGINYGYTF

J gene: TRBJ2-1
clone size: -
V gene: TRBV20-1
D gene: TRBD1
CDR3 DNA: TGCAGTGCTGCCGCAACAGGGGGCTACAATGAGCAGTTCTTC
CDR3 protein: CSAAATGGYNEQFF

J gene: TRBJ1-2
clone size: -
V gene: TRBV28
D gene: -
CDR3 DNA: TGTGCCAGCACCATTAATCAAGAGAGCTACACCTTC
CDR3 protein: CASTINQESYTF

J gene: TRBJ1-4
clone size: -
V gene: TRBV7-9
D gene: -
CDR3 DNA: TGTGCCAGCAGACCGTTGGGTTTAGGTGAAAAACTGTTTTTT
CDR3 protein: CASRPLGLGEKLFF

J gene: TRBJ1-2
clone size: many
V gene: TRBV18
D gene: TRBD1
CDR3 DNA: TGTGCCAGCTCACCCGACAGGGTTTCTGGCTACACCTTC
CDR3 protein: CASSPDRVSGYTF

J gene: TRBJ2-7
clone size: few
V gene: TRBV10-3
D gene: -
CDR3 DNA: TGTGCCATCAGGGACACTGGAGCCTACGAGCAGTACTTC
CDR3 protein: CAIRDTGAYEQYF

J gene: TRBJ1-1
clone size: -
V gene: TRBV3-1
D gene: -
CDR3 DNA: TGTGCCAGCAGCCAAGATTTAGGGCTCAGGCCGAACACTGAAGCTTTCTTT
CDR3 protein: CASSQDLGLRPNTEAFF

J gene: TRBJ2-2
clone size: many
V gene: TRBV12-3/TRBV12-4
D gene: -
CDR3 DNA: TGTGCCAGCAGACCAAACGATGGGTCCGGGGAGCTGTTTTTT
CDR3 protein: CASRPNDGSGELFF

J gene: TRBJ1-1
clone size: many
V gene: TRBV4-1
D gene: -
CDR3 DNA: TGCGCCAGCAGCCTGACAGCAGGGGCGGACACTGAAGCTTTCTTT
CDR3 protein: CASSLTAGADTEAFF

J gene: TRBJ2-3
clone size: once
V gene: TRBV9
D gene: -
CDR3 DNA: TGTGCCAGCAGCCCCTTAGGGCGGCTCACAGATACGCAGTATTTT
CDR3 protein: CASSPLGRLTDTQYF

J gene: TRBJ2-4
clone size: few
V gene: TRBV29-1
D gene: -
CDR3 DNA: TGCAGCGTGGAGGGACGGGGCGGAAACATTCAGTACTTC
CDR3 protein: CSVEGRGGNIQYF